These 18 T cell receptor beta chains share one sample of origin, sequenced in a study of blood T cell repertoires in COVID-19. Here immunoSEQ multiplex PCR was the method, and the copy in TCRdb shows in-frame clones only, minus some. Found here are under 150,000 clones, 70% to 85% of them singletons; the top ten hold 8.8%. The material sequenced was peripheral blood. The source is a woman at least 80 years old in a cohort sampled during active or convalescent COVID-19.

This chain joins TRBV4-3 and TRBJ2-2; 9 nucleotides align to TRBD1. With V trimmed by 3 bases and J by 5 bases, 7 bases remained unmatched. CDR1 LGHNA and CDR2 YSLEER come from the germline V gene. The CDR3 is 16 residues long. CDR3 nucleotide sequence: TGCGCCAGCAGCCAGGTGGGACAGGGTTGGACCGGGGAGCTGTTTTTT. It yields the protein CASSQVGQGWTGELFF.

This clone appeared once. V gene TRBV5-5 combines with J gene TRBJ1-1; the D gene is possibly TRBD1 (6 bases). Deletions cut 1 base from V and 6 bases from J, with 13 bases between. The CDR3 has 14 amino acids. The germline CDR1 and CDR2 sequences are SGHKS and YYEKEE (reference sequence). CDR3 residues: CASSLMGAEAEAFF. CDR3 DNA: TGTGCCAGCAGCTTGATGGGGGCGGAGGCTGAAGCTTTCTTT.

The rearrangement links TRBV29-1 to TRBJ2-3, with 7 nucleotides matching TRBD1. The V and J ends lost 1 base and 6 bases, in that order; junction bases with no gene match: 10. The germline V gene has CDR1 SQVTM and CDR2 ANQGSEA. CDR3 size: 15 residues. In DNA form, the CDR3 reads TGCAGCGTTGAAGGCCTGCCAGGGGGAAGGGATACGCAGTATTTT. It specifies CSVEGLPGGRDTQYF.

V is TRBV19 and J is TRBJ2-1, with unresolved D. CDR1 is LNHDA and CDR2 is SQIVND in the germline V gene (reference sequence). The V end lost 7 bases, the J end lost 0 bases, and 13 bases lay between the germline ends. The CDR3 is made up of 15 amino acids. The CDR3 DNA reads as TGTGCCAGTACCAATCCCGCGCCCTCCTACAATGAGCAGTTCTTC. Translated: CASTNPAPSYNEQFF.

The CDR3 nucleotides read TGTGCCAGCAGTCCTCCCAAGGGGGTTCCTTACAATGAGCAGTTCTTC. Its translation is CASSPPKGVPYNEQFF. The chain couples TRBV28 to TRBJ2-1; tentative D call: TRBD1 (6 bases). CDR1 and CDR2 from the germline V gene are MDHEN and SYDVKM. CDR3 length equals 16 residues. V lost 5 bases to trimming and J lost 4 bases, with 18 bases between them.

The CDR3 protein is CATGTGTDTQYF. CDR3 DNA: TGTGCCACCGGGACAGGCACAGATACGCAGTATTTT. The chain combines TRBV24-1 with TRBJ2-3, with TRBD1 matching 7 bases. This CDR3 is 12 amino acids long. V lost 9 bases and J lost 1; bases outside the gene matches: 0. The germline gives CDR1 KGHDR, CDR2 SFDVKD.

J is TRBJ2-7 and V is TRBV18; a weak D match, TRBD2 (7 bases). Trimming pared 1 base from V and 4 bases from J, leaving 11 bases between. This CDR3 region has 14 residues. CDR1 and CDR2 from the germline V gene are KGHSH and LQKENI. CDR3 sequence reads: CASSPQGGDYEQYF. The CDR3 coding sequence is TGTGCCAGCTCACCACAGGGGGGGGATTACGAGCAGTACTTC.

The CDR3 loop is CASSPLLAGPPKGETQYF. CDR3 bases: TGTGCCAGCAGCCCCCTTCTAGCGGGGCCCCCCAAGGGAGAGACCCAGTACTTC. The V and J genes are TRBV7-2 and TRBJ2-5; 9 bases line up with TRBD2. J was trimmed by 4 bases and V by 5 bases; bases with no gene match: 17. The CDR3 covers 18 residues. Germline assignment: CDR1 SGHTA and CDR2 FQGNSA.

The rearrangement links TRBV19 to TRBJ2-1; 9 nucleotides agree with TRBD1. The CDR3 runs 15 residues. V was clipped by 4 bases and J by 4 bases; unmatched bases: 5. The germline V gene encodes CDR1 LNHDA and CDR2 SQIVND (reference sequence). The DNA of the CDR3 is TGTGCCAGTAGTACCCGACAGGGGGGGTACAATGAGCAGTTCTTC. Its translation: CASSTRQGGYNEQFF.

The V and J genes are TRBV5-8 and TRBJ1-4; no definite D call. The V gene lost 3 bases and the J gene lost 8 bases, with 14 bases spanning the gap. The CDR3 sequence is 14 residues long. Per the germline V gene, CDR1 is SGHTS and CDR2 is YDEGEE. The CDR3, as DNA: TGTGCCAGCAGCTCTTTCCCACACGGGGAAAAACTGTTTTTT. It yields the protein CASSSFPHGEKLFF.

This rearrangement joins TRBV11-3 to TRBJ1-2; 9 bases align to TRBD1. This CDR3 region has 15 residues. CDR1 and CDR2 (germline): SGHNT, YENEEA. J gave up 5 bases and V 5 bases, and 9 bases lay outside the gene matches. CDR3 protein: CASSQHRGRRYGYTF. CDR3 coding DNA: TGTGCCAGCAGCCAACACAGGGGGCGAAGATATGGCTACACCTTC. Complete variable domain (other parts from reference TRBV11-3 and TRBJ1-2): EAGVVQSPRYKIIEKKQPVAFWCNPISGHNTLYWYLQNLGQGPELLIRYENEEAVDDSQLPKDRFSAERLKGVDSTLKIQPAELGDSAVYLCASSQHRGRRYGYTFGSGTRLTVV.

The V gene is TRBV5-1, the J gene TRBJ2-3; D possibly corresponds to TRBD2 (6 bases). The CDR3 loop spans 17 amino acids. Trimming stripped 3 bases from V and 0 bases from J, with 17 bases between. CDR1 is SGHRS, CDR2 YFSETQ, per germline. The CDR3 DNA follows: TGCGCCAGCAGCTCAGGGCTTAGCGGTACTAGCACAGATACGCAGTATTTT. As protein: CASSSGLSGTSTDTQYF.

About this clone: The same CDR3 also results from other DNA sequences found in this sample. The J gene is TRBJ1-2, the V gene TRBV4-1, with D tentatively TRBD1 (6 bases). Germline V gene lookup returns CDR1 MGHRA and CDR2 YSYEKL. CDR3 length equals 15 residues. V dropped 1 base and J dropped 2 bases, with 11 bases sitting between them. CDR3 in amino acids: CASSQVRTENYGYTF. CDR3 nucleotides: TGCGCCAGCAGCCAAGTTAGGACAGAGAACTATGGCTACACCTTC.

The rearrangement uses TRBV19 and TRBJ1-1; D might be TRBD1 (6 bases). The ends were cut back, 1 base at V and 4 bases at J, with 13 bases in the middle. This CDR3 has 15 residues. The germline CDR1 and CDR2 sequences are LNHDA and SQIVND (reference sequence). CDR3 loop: CASSIAGTKTTEAFF. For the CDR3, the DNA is TGTGCCAGTAGTATAGCGGGGACAAAAACCACTGAAGCTTTCTTT.

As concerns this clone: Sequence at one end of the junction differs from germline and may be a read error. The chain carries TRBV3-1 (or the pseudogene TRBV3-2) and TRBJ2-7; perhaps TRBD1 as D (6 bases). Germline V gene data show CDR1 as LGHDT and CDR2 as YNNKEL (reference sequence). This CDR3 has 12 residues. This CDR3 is CASSQVRQALNF. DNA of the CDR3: TGTGCCAGCAGCCAAGTGAGACAGGCTTTGAACTTC.

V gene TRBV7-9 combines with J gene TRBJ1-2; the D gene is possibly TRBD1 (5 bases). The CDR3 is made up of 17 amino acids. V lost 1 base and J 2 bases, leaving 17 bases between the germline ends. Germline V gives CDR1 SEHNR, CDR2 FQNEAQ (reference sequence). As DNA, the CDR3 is TGTGCCAGCAGCTTAGAGGCGAGGCAGGGAGGCAACTATGGCTACACCTTC. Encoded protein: CASSLEARQGGNYGYTF.

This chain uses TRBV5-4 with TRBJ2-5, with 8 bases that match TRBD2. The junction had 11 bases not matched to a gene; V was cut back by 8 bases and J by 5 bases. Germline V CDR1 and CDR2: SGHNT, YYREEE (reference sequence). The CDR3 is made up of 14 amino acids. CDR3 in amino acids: CASTVAGIRETQYF. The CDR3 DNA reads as TGTGCCAGTACTGTAGCGGGAATCAGGGAGACCCAGTACTTC. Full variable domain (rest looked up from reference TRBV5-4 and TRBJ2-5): ETGVTQSPTHLIKTRGQQVTLRCSSQSGHNTVSWYQQALGQGPQFIFQYYREEENGRGNFPPRFSGLQFPNYSSELNVNALELDDSALYLCASTVAGIRETQYFGPGTRLLVL.

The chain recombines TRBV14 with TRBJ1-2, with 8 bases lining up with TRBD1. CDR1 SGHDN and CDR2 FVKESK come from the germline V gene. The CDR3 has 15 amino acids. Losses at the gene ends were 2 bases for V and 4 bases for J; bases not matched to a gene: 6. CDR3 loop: CASSQSRTGTYGYTF. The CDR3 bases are TGTGCCAGCAGCCAATCGAGGACAGGGACCTATGGCTACACCTTC.